This T cell receptor beta chain came from a study of beta chain features in type 1 diabetes. Whole-study results and caveats: Cells with high TCR expression could be over-represented by cDNA sequencing. Significant though moderate, a shortening of TCRB CDR3s appeared in all four CD4+ subsets of Type 1 diabetes patients. Insertions were fewer and deletions more numerous at VDJ junctions in type 1 diabetes patients. Any PCR bias toward short templates would affect both groups alike.

Expressed TCRB transcripts were sequenced because the entire RNA isolate underwent reverse transcription. Only in-frame clones appear in the TCRdb table, and some are missing; sequencing was by immunoSEQ multiplex PCR. The sample consists of a few hundred thousand clones, about 13% of them appearing once. The ends were cut back, 3 bases at V and 0 bases at J, with 11 bases in the middle. Germline lookup yields CDR1 MDHEN and CDR2 SYDVKM. The CDR3 runs to 15 residues. This clone has just a few counts. Its antigen remains unknown. The receptor's source is a woman in her late teens or twenties with type 1 diabetes. The sequenced sample was naive CD4+ T cells from blood. This chain uses TRBV28 with TRBJ2-5, with D maybe TRBD1 (6 bases). The CDR3 reads CASSLGAANQETQYF. The CDR3 nucleotides read TGTGCCAGCAGTTTGGGGGCAGCAAACCAAGAGACCCAGTACTTC.